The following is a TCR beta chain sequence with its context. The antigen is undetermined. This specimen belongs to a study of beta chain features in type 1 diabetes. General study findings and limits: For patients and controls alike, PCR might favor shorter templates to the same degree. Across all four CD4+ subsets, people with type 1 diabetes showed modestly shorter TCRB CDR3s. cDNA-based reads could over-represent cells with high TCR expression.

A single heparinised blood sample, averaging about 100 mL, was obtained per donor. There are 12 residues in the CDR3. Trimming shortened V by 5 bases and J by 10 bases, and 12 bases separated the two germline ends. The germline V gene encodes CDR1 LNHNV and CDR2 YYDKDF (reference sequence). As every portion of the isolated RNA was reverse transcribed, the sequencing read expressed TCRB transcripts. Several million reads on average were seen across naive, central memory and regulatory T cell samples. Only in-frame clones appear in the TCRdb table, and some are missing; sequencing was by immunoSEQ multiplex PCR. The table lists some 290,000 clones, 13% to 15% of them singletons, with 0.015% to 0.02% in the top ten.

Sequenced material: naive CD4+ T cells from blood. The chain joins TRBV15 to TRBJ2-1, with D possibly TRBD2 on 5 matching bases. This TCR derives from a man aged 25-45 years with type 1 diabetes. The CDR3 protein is CATSGSREEQFF. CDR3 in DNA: TGTGCCACCAGCGGGAGTCGGGAAGAGCAGTTCTTC.